The clone carrying this TCR beta chain was seen at least ten times. It was through 5'RACE template switching that TCR cDNA was made, with a universal primer site and UMIs added. TCRdb analysed the 5' RACE reads with MiXCR anew, one entry per CDR3 protein. This sample has around 340,000 distinct CDR3 sequences, with roughly an eighth found just once. These data belong to a study of T cells after yellow fever vaccination. The specimen was CD4+ T cells sorted from PBMCs, collected 15 days after the yellow fever booster vaccination. This receptor was taken from a young man who received the YFV17D yellow fever vaccine.

The CDR3 reads CASIFPGGAGELFF. CDR3 coding DNA: TGTGCCAGCATTTTCCCTGGGGGCGCCGGGGAGCTGTTTTTT. J is TRBJ2-2 and V is TRBV6-2 or TRBV6-3; tentative D call: TRBD1 (6 bases). Trimming shortened V by 7 bases and J by 6 bases, and 15 bases separated the two germline ends. CDR1 is MNHEY, CDR2 SVGEGT, per germline. The CDR3 length is 14 residues.